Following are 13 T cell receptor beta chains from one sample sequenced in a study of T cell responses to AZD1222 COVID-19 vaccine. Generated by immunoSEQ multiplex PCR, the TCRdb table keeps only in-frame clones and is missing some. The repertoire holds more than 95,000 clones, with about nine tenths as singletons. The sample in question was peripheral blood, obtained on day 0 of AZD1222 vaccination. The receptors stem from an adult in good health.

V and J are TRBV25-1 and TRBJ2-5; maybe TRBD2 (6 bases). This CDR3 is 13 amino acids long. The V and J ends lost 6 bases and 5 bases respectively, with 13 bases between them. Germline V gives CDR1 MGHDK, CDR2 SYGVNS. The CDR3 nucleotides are TGTGCCAGCAGGTCATCGGGGAGGGAGACCCAGTACTTC. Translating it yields CASRSSGRETQYF.

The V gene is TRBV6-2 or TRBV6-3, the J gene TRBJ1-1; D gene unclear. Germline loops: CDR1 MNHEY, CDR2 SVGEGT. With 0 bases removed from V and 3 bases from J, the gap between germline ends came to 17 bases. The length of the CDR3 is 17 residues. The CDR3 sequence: CASSYSMGRAVDTEAFF. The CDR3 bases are TGTGCCAGCAGTTACTCGATGGGTAGAGCGGTGGACACTGAAGCTTTCTTT.

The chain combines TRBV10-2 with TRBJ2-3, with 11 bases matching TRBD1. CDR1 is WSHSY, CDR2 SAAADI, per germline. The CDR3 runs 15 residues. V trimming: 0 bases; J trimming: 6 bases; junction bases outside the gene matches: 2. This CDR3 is CASSESGQGGDTQYF. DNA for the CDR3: TGCGCCAGCAGTGAGTCGGGACAGGGGGGGGATACGCAGTATTTT.

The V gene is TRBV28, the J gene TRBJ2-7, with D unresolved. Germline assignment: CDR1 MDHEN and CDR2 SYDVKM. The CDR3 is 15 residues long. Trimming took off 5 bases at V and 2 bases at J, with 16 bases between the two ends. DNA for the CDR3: TGTGCCAGCAGTAACCCGACCCGGCCTCCCTACGAGCAGTACTTC. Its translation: CASSNPTRPPYEQYF.

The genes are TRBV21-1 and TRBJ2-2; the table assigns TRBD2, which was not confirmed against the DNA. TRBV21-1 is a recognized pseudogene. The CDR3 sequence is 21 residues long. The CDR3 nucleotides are TGTGCCAGCAGCAAACCAGGGCGGGGACTAGCGGGAGTATGGAACACCGGGGAGCTGTTTTTT. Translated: CASSKPGRGLAGVWNTGELFF.

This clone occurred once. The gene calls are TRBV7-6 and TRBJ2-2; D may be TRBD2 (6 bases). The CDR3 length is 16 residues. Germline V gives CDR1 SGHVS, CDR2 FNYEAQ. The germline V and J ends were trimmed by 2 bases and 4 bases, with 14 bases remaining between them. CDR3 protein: CASSLFRDSVTGELFF. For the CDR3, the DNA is TGTGCCAGCAGCTTATTCCGGGACTCCGTCACCGGGGAGCTGTTTTTT.

The CDR3 nucleotides are TGTGCCAGTCCCCCCCCCGGGGGATCAGCTTTCTTT. It is translated as CASPPPGGSAFF. This rearrangement joins TRBV28 to TRBJ1-1; D perhaps matches TRBD1 (5 bases). CDR3 size: 12 residues. V was pared by 9 bases and J by 10 bases, with 18 bases between. Germline CDR1 and CDR2: MDHEN and SYDVKM.

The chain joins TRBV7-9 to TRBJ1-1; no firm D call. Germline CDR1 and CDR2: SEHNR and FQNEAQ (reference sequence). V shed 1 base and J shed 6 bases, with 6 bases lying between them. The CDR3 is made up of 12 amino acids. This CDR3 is CASSLDVAEAFF. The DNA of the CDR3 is TGTGCCAGCAGCTTAGACGTAGCTGAAGCTTTCTTT.

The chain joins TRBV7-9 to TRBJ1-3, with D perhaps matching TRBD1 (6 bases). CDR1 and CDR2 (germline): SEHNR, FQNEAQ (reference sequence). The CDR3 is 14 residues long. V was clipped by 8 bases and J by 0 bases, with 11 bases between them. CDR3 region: CASRQGTSGNTIYF. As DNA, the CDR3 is TGTGCCAGCCGTCAGGGGACCTCTGGAAACACCATATATTTT.

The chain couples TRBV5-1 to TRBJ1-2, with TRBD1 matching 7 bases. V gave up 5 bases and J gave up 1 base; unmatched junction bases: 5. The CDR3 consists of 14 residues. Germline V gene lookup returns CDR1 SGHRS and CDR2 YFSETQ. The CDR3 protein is CASRLGQSNYGYTF. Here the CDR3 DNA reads TGCGCCAGCAGACTGGGACAGAGTAACTATGGCTACACCTTC.

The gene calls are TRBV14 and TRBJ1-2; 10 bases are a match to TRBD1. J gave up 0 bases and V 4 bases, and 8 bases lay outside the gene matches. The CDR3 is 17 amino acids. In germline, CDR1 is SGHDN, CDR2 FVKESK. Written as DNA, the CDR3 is TGTGCCAGCAGCCGCGGACAGGGGGAATACCCTAACTATGGCTACACCTTC. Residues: CASSRGQGEYPNYGYTF.

The CDR3 sequence: CASSQGVGGNYGYTF. Here the CDR3 DNA reads TGCGCCAGCAGCCAAGGGGTTGGCGGGAACTATGGCTACACCTTC. This sequence joins TRBV4-3 and TRBJ1-2; D unresolved. The CDR3 has 15 residues. V lost 1 base and J 2 bases, leaving 11 bases between the germline ends. Per the germline V gene, CDR1 is LGHNA and CDR2 is YSLEER.

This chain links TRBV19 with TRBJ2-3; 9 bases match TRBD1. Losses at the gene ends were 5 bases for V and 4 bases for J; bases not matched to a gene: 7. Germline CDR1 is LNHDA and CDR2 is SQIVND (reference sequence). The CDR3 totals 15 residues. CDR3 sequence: CASSPGQGLADTQYF. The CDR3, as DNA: TGTGCCAGTAGTCCGGGACAGGGTCTCGCAGATACGCAGTATTTT.